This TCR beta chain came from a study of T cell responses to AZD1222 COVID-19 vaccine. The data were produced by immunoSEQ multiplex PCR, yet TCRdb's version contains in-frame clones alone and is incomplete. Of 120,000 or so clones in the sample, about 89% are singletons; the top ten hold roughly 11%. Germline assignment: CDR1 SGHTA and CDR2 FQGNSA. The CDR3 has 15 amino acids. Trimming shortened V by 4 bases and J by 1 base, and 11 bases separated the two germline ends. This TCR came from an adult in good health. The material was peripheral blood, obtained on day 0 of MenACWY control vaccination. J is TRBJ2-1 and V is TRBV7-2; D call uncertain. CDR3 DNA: TGTGCCAGCAGCTCAAGAGCTATTTCCTACAATGAGCAGTTCTTC. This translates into CASSSRAISYNEQFF.